The 7 T cell receptor beta chains in this list originate from one sample, sequenced in a study of cytomegalovirus exposure and HLA in healthy donors. Primers for the PCR totalled 60 Vbeta and 13 Jbeta. Sequencing was performed with immunoSEQ multiplex PCR; in TCRdb, only in-frame clones are kept and a portion is missing. The sample includes 100,000 to 150,000 clones, around three quarters seen only once; the top ten take approximately 4.2%. The sequencing sample was made of PBMCs. The receptor set was obtained from a male donor in good health and CMV-seropositive.

Only a few counts were recorded for this clone. CDR3: CASSPPGLGDEQYF. The CDR3 DNA follows: TGTGCCAGCAGTCCTCCGGGACTAGGGGACGAGCAGTACTTC. V and J are TRBV6-1 and TRBJ2-7; 8 nucleotides align to TRBD2. This CDR3 region has 14 residues. Germline values: CDR1 MNHNS, CDR2 SASEGT. Trimming cost V 5 bases and J 5 bases; bases outside gene matches: 8.

The rearrangement joins TRBV2 to TRBJ2-2, with a tentative D call TRBD2 (6 bases). Germline V gives CDR1 SNHLY, CDR2 FYNNEI. Trimming pared 11 bases from V and 2 bases from J, leaving 15 bases between. The CDR3 loop spans 14 amino acids. CDR3 DNA sequence: TGTGCCGGGGCCGGGACTTTAAACACCGGGGAGCTGTTTTTT. This translates into CAGAGTLNTGELFF.

This rearrangement joins TRBV5-1 to TRBJ2-5, with a possible D match to TRBD2 (5 bases). CDR3 length: 14 residues. Germline V gene lookup returns CDR1 SGHRS and CDR2 YFSETQ. V was shortened by 0 bases and J by 1 base, with 7 bases between the two germline ends. The CDR3: CASSLVGVQETQYF. The CDR3 coding sequence is TGCGCCAGCAGCTTGGTCGGGGTCCAAGAGACCCAGTACTTC.

The V and J genes are TRBV7-2 and TRBJ2-7; the match to TRBD2 covers 9 bases. Germline V gene lookup returns CDR1 SGHTA and CDR2 FQGNSA. This CDR3 is 15 amino acids long. V lost 4 bases, J lost 3 bases, and 7 bases stayed unmatched. The CDR3 region is CASSSGTSFVYEQYF. CDR3 bases: TGTGCCAGCAGCTCAGGGACTAGCTTCGTCTACGAGCAGTACTTC.

This chain joins TRBV2 and TRBJ2-7; D is possibly TRBD2 (6 bases). V was clipped by 6 bases and J by 6 bases, with 18 bases between them. CDR1 is SNHLY and CDR2 is FYNNEI in the germline V gene. The length of the CDR3 is 14 residues. DNA of the CDR3: TGTGCCAGCAGATTCGAGGGAGGCACCCTCGAGCAGTACTTC. Residues: CASRFEGGTLEQYF.

The chain has TRBV5-6 and TRBJ1-2, with 7 bases fitting TRBD1. The junction had 4 bases not matched to a gene; V was cut back by 1 base and J by 4 bases. CDR1 is SGHDT and CDR2 is YYEEEE in the germline V gene. The CDR3 totals 14 residues. The CDR3 region is CASSLLDRTYGYTF. The DNA for the CDR3 is TGTGCCAGCAGCTTGCTGGACAGGACCTATGGCTACACCTTC.

This rearrangement joins TRBV11-2 to TRBJ2-7; possible D gene TRBD2, 7 bases. Germline V gives CDR1 SGHAT, CDR2 FQNNGV. Trimming removed 4 bases at V and 2 bases at J, with 18 bases between. The CDR3 length is 16 residues. The CDR3 loop is CASSSRPRGGTYEQYF. In DNA form, the CDR3 reads TGTGCCAGCAGCTCCCGGCCCAGGGGAGGGACCTACGAGCAGTACTTC.